This TCR beta chain was sequenced during a study of neurological immune-mediated disorders. This clonotype was counted at least ten times. 5'RACE employing 10-nucleotide random UMIs yielded the cDNA. MiXCR, applied by TCRdb to the 5' RACE reads, yields one record per CDR3 protein. The table includes 95,000 to 150,000 distinct CDR3 sequences, roughly 3.4% detected once. The CDR3 extends over 15 amino acids. Trimming removed 4 bases from V and 4 bases from J, with 14 bases in between. Germline CDR1 reads SGHAT; CDR2 reads FQNNGV. A total of 2 million PBMCs stored at -80 degrees C provided the unsorted libraries.

The receptor was isolated from a woman in her twenties or thirties with multiple sclerosis. The gene calls are TRBV11-2 and TRBJ2-1; the D is unclear. The sequencing sample was made of PBMCs. CDR3: CASSSTGRRYNEQFF. CDR3 in DNA: TGTGCCAGCAGCTCCACCGGGCGTCGGTACAATGAGCAGTTCTTC.